This entry lists 30 T cell receptor beta chains sequenced from one sample in a study of blood T cell repertoires in COVID-19. This table comes from immunoSEQ multiplex PCR, and its TCRdb copy is limited to in-frame clones, with some not included. The data contain under 350,000 clones, about 86% of them singletons. Sequences were obtained from PBMCs or T cells enriched from blood (not recorded which). These receptors were taken from a woman aged 40 to 50 with acute COVID-19.

This clone came up once. The DNA of the CDR3 is TGTGCCAGCAGCGGCCCTGGGGGACAGGGCTTACTAGGGACTGAAGCTTTCTTT. It yields the protein CASSGPGGQGLLGTEAFF. The chain joins TRBV9 to TRBJ1-1; TRBD1 matches 9 bases. After removal of 3 bases from V and 5 bases from J, the junction contained 17 bases not matched to a gene. CDR1 SGDLS and CDR2 YYNGEE come from the germline V gene. The CDR3 covers 18 residues. Combining the CDR3 with reference TRBV9 and TRBJ1-1 gives the whole variable domain DSGVTQTPKHLITATGQRVTLRCSPRSGDLSVYWYQQSLDQGLQFLIQYYNGEERAKGNILERFSAQQFPDLHSELNLSSLELGDSALYFCASSGPGGQGLLGTEAFFGQGTRLTVV.

This chain links TRBV19 with TRBJ1-2; D gene unclear. The V gene lost 5 bases and the J gene lost 2 bases, with 9 bases spanning the gap. Germline-derived CDR1 and CDR2 are LNHDA and SQIVND (reference sequence). The CDR3 has 13 amino acids. The CDR3 here is CASSRDKNYGYTF. As DNA, the CDR3 is TGTGCCAGTAGTCGAGACAAGAACTATGGCTACACCTTC. The full variable domain, its missing parts supplied by reference TRBV19 and TRBJ1-2, is DGGITQSPKYLFRKEGQNVTLSCEQNLNHDAMYWYRQDPGQGLRLIYYSQIVNDFQKGDIAEGYSVSREKKESFPLTVTSAQKNPTAFYLCASSRDKNYGYTFGSGTRLTVV.

The chain joins TRBV4-3 to TRBJ1-1; 8 bases map to TRBD1. The length of the CDR3 is 15 residues. J lost 5 bases, V lost 1 base, and 6 bases had no gene match. Per the germline V gene, CDR1 is LGHNA and CDR2 is YSLEER. CDR3 bases: TGCGCCAGCAGCCAAGGGACAGGGCGGGAGACTGAAGCTTTCTTT. Its protein is CASSQGTGRETEAFF.

This chain links TRBV9 with TRBJ1-6, with 7 bases lining up with TRBD1. The CDR3 has 16 amino acids. CDR1 and CDR2 (germline): SGDLS, YYNGEE. V lost 2 bases to trimming and J lost 7 bases; unmatched junction nucleotides: 9. The CDR3 region is CASSVFPRDRNSPLHF. The CDR3 DNA sequence: TGTGCCAGCAGCGTTTTCCCTAGGGACAGAAATTCACCCCTCCACTTT.

The rearrangement joins TRBV27 to TRBJ1-5; D gene unclear. The CDR3 extends over 13 amino acids. From germline, CDR1 is MNHEY and CDR2 SMNVEV (reference sequence). The V and J ends lost 5 bases and 5 bases respectively, with 10 bases between them. CDR3 DNA sequence: TGTGCCAGCAGTACGACATTGGATCAGCCCCAGCATTTT. Its protein product is CASSTTLDQPQHF.

This sequence joins TRBV6-5 and TRBJ1-2, with 8 bases that match TRBD1. V lost 6 bases to trimming and J lost 7 bases; unmatched junction nucleotides: 13. CDR1 and CDR2 from the germline V gene are MNHEY and SVGAGI. The length of the CDR3 is 15 residues. The CDR3 protein is CASRARGPALLGYTF. In DNA, the CDR3 is TGTGCCAGCAGGGCCAGGGGGCCCGCTTTGCTTGGCTACACCTTC.

This chain links TRBV29-1 with TRBJ2-1, with D possibly matching TRBD1 (6 bases). Trimming removed 5 bases from V and 9 bases from J, with 11 bases in between. This CDR3 is built from 11 residues. Germline assignment: CDR1 SQVTM and CDR2 ANQGSEA. CDR3 nucleotides: TGCAGCGTTAAACCGGACAGTGAGCAGTTCTTC. It translates to CSVKPDSEQFF.

The chain is built from TRBV19 and TRBJ1-5, with TRBD1 identical over 7 bases. CDR3 length: 16 residues. The germline gives CDR1 LNHDA, CDR2 SQIVND (reference sequence). The ends lost 5 bases at V and 6 bases at J; junction bases unmatched: 13. The CDR3 sequence is CASSPPPRGVSQPQHF. Written as DNA, the CDR3 is TGTGCCAGTAGTCCGCCCCCCAGGGGGGTAAGTCAGCCCCAGCATTTT.

The chain uses TRBV4-2 and TRBJ1-2, with D perhaps TRBD1 (6 bases). V was trimmed by 1 base and J by 2 bases, leaving 14 bases between them. The CDR3 has 16 amino acids. The germline gives CDR1 LGHNA, CDR2 YNFKEQ. The CDR3 nucleotides are TGTGCCAGCAGCCAAGGGTTAGCAGGGGAAAACTATGGCTACACCTTC. It is translated as CASSQGLAGENYGYTF.

The V gene is TRBV19, the J gene TRBJ1-2, with 8 bases lining up with TRBD1. Losses at the gene ends were 5 bases for V and 3 bases for J; bases not matched to a gene: 5. CDR1 LNHDA and CDR2 SQIVND come from the germline V gene (reference sequence). The CDR3 consists of 14 residues. The CDR3 nucleotides read TGTGCCAGTAGTCCCCCGACAGGGGACTATGGCTACACCTTC. As protein: CASSPPTGDYGYTF.

V and J are TRBV18 and TRBJ1-1, with unresolved D. From germline, CDR1 is KGHSH and CDR2 LQKENI. V was trimmed by 3 bases and J by 1 base, leaving 9 bases between them. The CDR3 sequence is 14 residues long. CDR3 protein: CASSPYPQNTEAFF. For the CDR3, the DNA is TGTGCCAGCTCACCTTACCCACAGAACACTGAAGCTTTCTTT.

The chain joins TRBV6-5 to TRBJ1-1; D is possibly TRBD1 (6 bases). Looked up from germline, CDR1 is MNHEY and CDR2 is SVGAGI. Trimming left V 0 bases short and J 1 base short, with 9 bases between. The CDR3 is made up of 15 amino acids. The CDR3 sequence is CASSYSRGGNTEAFF. The CDR3 nucleotides are TGTGCCAGCAGTTACTCGAGGGGGGGGAACACTGAAGCTTTCTTT.

The chain employs TRBV11-2 and TRBJ2-7; D gene unclear. The CDR3 is made up of 12 amino acids. Germline assignment: CDR1 SGHAT and CDR2 FQNNGV. The V and J ends lost 3 bases and 4 bases respectively, with 7 bases between them. DNA for the CDR3: TGTGCCAGCAGCTTCCCGCGGTACGAGCAGTACTTC. It yields the protein CASSFPRYEQYF. The full variable domain, rest sourced from reference TRBV11-2 and TRBJ2-7, is EAGVAQSPRYKIIEKRQSVAFWCNPISGHATLYWYQQILGQGPKLLIQFQNNGVVDDSQLPKDRFSAERLKGVDSTLKIQPAKLEDSAVYLCASSFPRYEQYFGPGTRLTVT.

The CDR3: CASAAGPESNTDTQYF. CDR3 DNA sequence: TGTGCCAGCGCGGCGGGGCCCGAATCAAACACAGATACGCAGTATTTT. The chain has TRBV7-3 and TRBJ2-3, with D possibly being TRBD2 (6 bases). The CDR3 totals 16 residues. Trimming stripped 8 bases from V and 2 bases from J, with 20 bases between. From germline, CDR1 is SGHTA and CDR2 FQGTGA. The full variable domain, its missing parts supplied by reference TRBV7-3 and TRBJ2-3, is GAGVSQTPSNKVTEKGKYVELRCDPISGHTALYWYRQSLGQGPEFLIYFQGTGAADDSGLPNDRFFAVRPEGSVSTLKIQRTERGDSAVYLCASAAGPESNTDTQYFGPGTRLTVL.

This clone has just one count. The chain carries TRBV5-1 and TRBJ2-5; 16 positions match TRBD2. V was pared by 4 bases and J by 2 bases, with 5 bases of the junction left unmatched. CDR3 length equals 17 residues. Germline assignment: CDR1 SGHRS and CDR2 YFSETQ. The CDR3 loop is CASSPGLAGGSQETQYF. Written as DNA, the CDR3 is TGCGCCAGCAGCCCGGGACTAGCGGGAGGGTCACAAGAGACCCAGTACTTC. Full variable domain (outside the CDR3, taken from reference TRBV5-1 and TRBJ2-5): KAGVTQTPRYLIKTRGQQVTLSCSPISGHRSVSWYQQTPGQGLQFLFEYFSETQRNKGNFPGRFSGRQFSNSRSEMNVSTLELGDSALYLCASSPGLAGGSQETQYFGPGTRLLVL.

V is TRBV10-3 and J is TRBJ1-4; TRBD1 matches at 7 bases. V gave up 6 bases and J gave up 3 bases; unmatched junction bases: 1. The CDR3 consists of 13 residues. Per germline, CDR1 ENHRY and CDR2 SYGVKD. CDR3 loop: CAIRTGANEKLFF. The CDR3 nucleotides are TGTGCCATCAGAACAGGGGCTAATGAAAAACTGTTTTTT.

The chain recombines TRBV11-3 with TRBJ2-2; TRBD1 matches at 7 bases. Germline V lookup: CDR1 SGHNT, CDR2 YENEEA. V trimming: 5 bases; J trimming: 5 bases; junction bases outside the gene matches: 5. CDR3 length equals 14 residues. In nucleotides, the CDR3 is TGTGCCAGCAGCGAGACAGGGCTGACCGGGGAGCTGTTTTTT. This encodes CASSETGLTGELFF.

The CDR3 reads CASSYTGGSSPLHF. CDR3 bases: TGTGCCAGCAGTTACACAGGGGGCAGTTCACCCCTCCACTTT. The chain uses TRBV6-6 and TRBJ1-6, with 9 bases lining up with TRBD1. Trimming cost V 2 bases and J 9 bases; bases outside gene matches: 2. The CDR3 extends over 14 amino acids. Germline assignment: CDR1 MNHNY and CDR2 SVGAGI (reference sequence).

The chain links TRBV4-2 to TRBJ1-2; 7 nucleotides agree with TRBD1. CDR3 length: 17 residues. V trimming: 0 bases; J trimming: 4 bases; junction bases outside the gene matches: 11. The germline CDR1 and CDR2 sequences are LGHNA and YNFKEQ. The CDR3 DNA sequence: TGTGCCAGCAGCCAAGACCACACAGGGGTCAACCTCTATGGCTACACCTTC. Translated: CASSQDHTGVNLYGYTF.

V and J are TRBV18 and TRBJ2-3; 7 bases are shared with TRBD2. Trimming cost V 2 bases and J 3 bases; bases outside gene matches: 8. The germline CDR1 and CDR2 sequences are KGHSH and LQKENI. The CDR3 length is 16 residues. The CDR3 loop reads CASSPSIGTTTDTQYF. The DNA for the CDR3 is TGTGCCAGCTCACCATCGATCGGGACTACTACAGATACGCAGTATTTT.

The chain links TRBV19 to TRBJ2-7; TRBD1 might be the D (6 bases). With 6 bases removed from V and 1 base from J, the gap between germline ends came to 19 bases. The CDR3 contains 16 residues. Germline V CDR1 and CDR2: LNHDA, SQIVND (reference sequence). DNA of the CDR3: TGTGCCAGTAGATCCTCAGGGGCCCCCGGTTCCTACGAGCAGTACTTC. This encodes CASRSSGAPGSYEQYF.

The rearrangement uses TRBV7-3 and TRBJ2-1, with 13 bases aligning to TRBD2. Per the germline V gene, CDR1 is SGHTA and CDR2 is FQGTGA. The CDR3 length is 18 residues. With V trimmed by 5 bases and J by 1 base, 8 bases remained unmatched. CDR3 bases: TGTGCCAGCAGCATTAGTATGGGACTAGCGGGGTCCTACAATGAGCAGTTCTTC. Encoded protein: CASSISMGLAGSYNEQFF.

The rearrangement joins TRBV7-9 to TRBJ1-6; 8 bases match TRBD1. This CDR3 region has 17 residues. CDR1 and CDR2 from the germline V gene are SEHNR and FQNEAQ (reference sequence). V was clipped by 3 bases and J by 0 bases; unmatched bases: 4. In DNA, the CDR3 is TGTGCCAGCAGCTTGACAGGGGCTGGCTCCTATAATTCACCCCTCCACTTT. Amino acids: CASSLTGAGSYNSPLHF.

The rearrangement joins TRBV14 to TRBJ2-1; maybe TRBD1 (5 bases). Germline assignment: CDR1 SGHDN and CDR2 FVKESK. Trimming pared 1 base from V and 2 bases from J, leaving 6 bases between. The CDR3 is made up of 14 amino acids. The chain's CDR3 is CASSQGGPYNEQFF. The CDR3, as DNA: TGTGCCAGCAGCCAAGGGGGCCCCTACAATGAGCAGTTCTTC. The complete variable domain, with remaining parts taken from reference TRBV14 and TRBJ2-1, reads EAGVTQFPSHSVIEKGQTVTLRCDPISGHDNLYWYRRVMGKEIKFLLHFVKESKQDESGMPNNRFLAERTGGTYSTLKVQPAELEDSGVYFCASSQGGPYNEQFFGPGTRLTVL.

J is TRBJ1-1 and V is TRBV19, with D possibly TRBD1 on 6 matching bases. Germline V lookup: CDR1 LNHDA, CDR2 SQIVND (reference sequence). V lost 8 bases to trimming and J lost 3 bases, with 16 bases between them. The CDR3 is 14 residues long. The CDR3 bases are TGTGCCAGTTCGTCGGGGGGCTATTACACTGAAGCTTTCTTT. Protein product: CASSSGGYYTEAFF.

The chain is built from TRBV7-2 and TRBJ1-5; 7 positions match TRBD1. Germline-derived CDR1 and CDR2 are SGHTA and FQGNSA. This CDR3 spans 15 amino acids. V lost 5 bases and J lost 1; bases outside the gene matches: 5. CDR3 loop: CASSQTGSSNQPQHF. Written as DNA, the CDR3 is TGTGCCAGCAGCCAGACAGGGTCCAGCAATCAGCCCCAGCATTTT.

The V and J genes are TRBV18 and TRBJ1-3, with unresolved D. The V end lost 4 bases, the J end lost 2 bases, and 15 bases lay between the germline ends. Germline V lookup: CDR1 KGHSH, CDR2 LQKENI. The length of the CDR3 is 16 residues. CDR3 nucleotides: TGTGCCAGCTCACGAGAGGGCAATCAGGCTGGAAACACCATATATTTT. Its translation is CASSREGNQAGNTIYF.

With respect to this clone: At one end, the junction sequence differs from germline, possibly due to a read error. The chain combines TRBV27 with TRBJ1-1; the D gene is possibly TRBD1 (5 bases). The germline CDR1 and CDR2 sequences are MNHEY and SMNVEV (reference sequence). This CDR3 comprises 14 residues. CDR3 amino acids: CASSSEPGQAWQLF. The CDR3 DNA is TGTGCCAGCAGTTCAGAACCCGGACAAGCGTGGCAACTATTT.

The chain uses TRBV6-2 or TRBV6-3 and TRBJ2-3; 9 bases are shared with TRBD1. V trimming: 6 bases; J trimming: 6 bases; junction bases outside the gene matches: 13. The CDR3 has 16 amino acids. The germline V gene encodes CDR1 MNHEY and CDR2 SVGEGT. In DNA form, the CDR3 reads TGTGCCAGCAGCCGAGGGACAGGGAAATCATTCGATACGCAGTATTTT. This translates into CASSRGTGKSFDTQYF.

The J gene is TRBJ2-1, the V gene TRBV4-1; TRBD1 might be the D (6 bases). Germline V gene lookup returns CDR1 MGHRA and CDR2 YSYEKL. This CDR3 region has 17 residues. Between the trimmed V and J ends, which lost 0 bases and 4 bases, there was a span of 16 bases. The CDR3: CASSQEQGFNLYNEQFF. The CDR3 nucleotides are TGCGCCAGCAGCCAAGAACAGGGATTCAACTTATACAATGAGCAGTTCTTC.